This T cell receptor (beta chain) appears in the sequencing data of a study of cytomegalovirus exposure and HLA in healthy donors (dated by TCRdb to the late 2010s). For the study in its entirety: An earlier analysis of approximately 600 of the donors reported more than 250 Gb of sequence data and roughly 110 million unique TCR beta sequences from roughly 200 million T cells. An early release that covered fewer than 800 HLA-typed donors contained approximately 300 gigabases of sequencing data and 80 million or so unique TCR sequences. Of the 300 to 500 genotyped donors, 70% to 90% were placed in the genetic ancestry cluster associated with self-reported Caucasian donors. The study aimed to test whether cataloging public T cell receptors could reveal signatures of past pathogen exposure. The T cell repertoires of some 670 subjects were profiled by immunosequencing and related to cytomegalovirus serostatus. A separate validation cohort of 100 to 150 different subjects was used in addition to the roughly 620-subject first cohort. To predict cytomegalovirus infection status, the study brought together high-throughput TCR immunosequencing, statistical association of individual TCRs with disease status, and machine learning. A later analysis re-examined previously published TCR beta repertoires from more than 550 donors and added high-resolution HLA genotyping to investigate patterns of TCR occurrence. Rather than drawing on any new phenotypic data, the later analysis identified candidate immune exposures from TCR beta sequences and the way those sequences occurred across donors. An earlier analysis of around 580 of the donors used high-throughput TCR beta sequencing to judge whether each TCR beta V gene segment behaved as functional or pseudogenic. Donor age, sex, ethnicity and CMV serostatus were collected together with the repertoire data. In a later genetic analysis, genome-wide SNP genotypes for about three fifths of the roughly 670 donors were used, and that subset was treated as a discovery cohort. Every discovery cohort repertoire had been produced on one sequencing platform. Both class I and class II loci were covered by HLA typing, at four-digit resolution. Typing coverage varied by locus: roughly 629-630 donors for A, B, C, DRB1 and DQB1; more than 500 for DQA1; about 590 for DPA1; more than 450 for DPB1. About 5 DR-DQ haplotypes were handled as single units for association and clustering, since linkage in the cohort was strong. Among roughly 370 genotyped donors of the cohort, an average of roughly 240,000 unique TCR beta nucleotide sequences were sequenced per donor, about a sixth of them non-productive. Summary of the overall study and its limitations: Across donors, most TCR sequences were observed very rarely, whereas some public TCRs were present in many individuals. In a later analysis, several top co-occurrence clusters were reported to appear linked to parvovirus B19, influenza, CMV and Epstein-Barr virus. Strong co-occurrence of HLA alleles, especially DR and DQ, made assigning TCR associations to individual alleles difficult. Cytomegalovirus status was reported to be diagnosed by the classifier with high specificity and sensitivity in both the original and validation cohorts. In this cohort, only TCR beta chains were sequenced, and detectable features were limited by the absence of alpha or paired-chain data. The earlier analysis of approximately 590 of the donors excluded over 15 rarely observed V segments, including chromosome 9 orphons, because counts were too low. An earlier analysis of approximately 570 of the donors showed that most TCR beta V segments appeared in productive rearrangements either about 90% or about 30% of the time, which broadly matched IMGT annotations. In a later analysis, HLA-associated TCR beta chains showed more clonal expansion and lower generation probabilities than non-associated chains that were equally common. A group of highly shared sequence variants was considered likely to be a technical artifact of the sequencing pipeline. A later genetic analysis associated a missense DCLRE1C variant with V-gene and J-gene trimming of TCR beta chains, and an independent cohort replicated the association. Immune exposure information for the cohort was limited to CMV serostatus. In vitro tests confirmed that a few of the cytomegalovirus-associated TCR beta chains recognize cytomegalovirus antigens. The authors suggested that the approach could potentially be generalized to other disease states and immunological phenotypes. A further reported finding was that TCR beta sequences accurately predicted the HLA-A and HLA-B alleles for most subjects in the first cohort. Linkage disequilibrium might explain the correlated functional status among segregating V segments, but an unknown experimental factor could not be excluded. In a later analysis, around 15,000 TCR beta sequences were associated with specific HLA alleles at a false discovery rate of 0.05. HLA typing was unavailable for some donors at each locus, so association tests used only the typed subset. A later genetic analysis reported fewer N-insertions in productive TCRs among donors in an Asian-associated ancestry cluster than the roughly 650-donor mean. A later analysis found that TCR association rates varied across HLA loci, with DRB1 alleles showing the most associated TCRs and HLA-C alleles the fewest. Sequencing depth was assumed to be roughly uniform across donors in the presence/absence analyses, though that assumption may not hold. Because the 87-base-pair reads could not distinguish some IMGT-functional V segments, including TRBV6-2 and TRBV6-3, those segments were excluded. In a later analysis, most CMV-associated TCR beta chains were found to appear HLA-restricted, with HLA associations seemingly driven largely by CMV exposure. A total of about 150 TCR beta chains were listed by the study as associated with cytomegalovirus.

The library was prepared using the immunoSEQ multiplex PCR assay. For the multiplex PCR, a mixture combining 60 forward primers for TCR Vbeta segments and 13 reverse primers for TCR Jbeta segments was used. The CDR3 region of rearranged TCR beta genes was amplified from genomic DNA with a multiplex PCR assay. The amplified TCR beta libraries were sequenced on the Illumina HiSeq System as 87-base-pair reads. In the paper's pipeline: A later analysis tallied 70 million to 100 million unique TCR beta chains across the 550 to 850 repertoires, and approximately 12 million of those chains were shared by two or more donors. A nearest-neighbor algorithm error-corrected the raw reads and collapsed the reads into unique sequences, merging closely related sequences to remove PCR and sequencing errors. To assign V, D and J gene segments, CDR3 sequences were aligned to IMGT reference sequences. For a sequence to be retained, at least a six-nucleotide match to both a V gene segment and a J gene segment was required. A rearrangement was called productive if the CDR3 had no stop codons and remained in frame with V and J, and every other rearrangement was called non-productive. Following IMGT convention, CDR3 was defined as the stretch from the second conserved V-encoded cysteine to the conserved J-encoded phenylalanine. The earlier analysis of more than 450 of the donors excluded sequences that lacked an unambiguous match to a single V gene segment. In an earlier analysis of some 590 of the donors, a V segment was called functional when productive rearrangements were above 56.7%, and segregating when the standard deviation between donors exceeded 5%. A statistical classification framework was built to diagnose cytomegalovirus status from the catalog of TCR beta chain sequences. V and J gene assignment, in a later analysis, came from comparing TCR nucleotide sequences with IMGT/GENE-DB human TR gene sequences. A later analysis assigned CDR3 sequences and most-parsimonious VDJ recombination scenarios with the TCRdist pipeline. In a later analysis, every TCR beta chain was defined by the combination of its CDR3 amino acid sequence and its V-gene family, and reads without a unique V-gene family were dropped. A later analysis removed 550 to 650 highly shared, low-generation-probability nucleotide sequences to deal with suspected cross-contamination and a sequencing artifact. In a later analysis, a clonal expansion index was calculated for each public chain from normalized within-repertoire ranks of inferred template counts. Generation probabilities in a later analysis came from a VDJ recombination model fitted to out-of-frame rearrangements, and those results were checked against IGoR. Hypergeometric tests were used in a later analysis to score TCR-TCR, TCR-HLA and TCR-CMV co-occurrence, with a repertoire-size bias correction applied to the TCR pairs. A later analysis estimated false discovery rates by permuting HLA or CMV assignments 20 times. In a later analysis, co-occurring TCRs were grouped with DBSCAN, and TCRdist sequence similarity was added when clustering was performed within HLA-allele-positive subsets. Repertoires with fewer than 30,000 or more than 120,000 public chains were left out of co-occurrence clustering, as were a few repertoires with anomalous nucleotide sharing. The clones in this table, taken by TCRdb from immuneACCESS, are in-frame only. Not every clone is retained; where verified, under half of the shortfall comes from an unresolved V gene, and the cause of the rest is unknown. V and J calls and clone size are those listed in that table; D and trimming were worked out from the DNA. Here the sample has 140,000 to 150,000 clones; more than 80% occur a single time. Roughly 4.3% of the sample rests with the top ten.

Notes on this clone: Its antigen is still unknown. Within one base of it there is no much larger clone, and no base qualities were kept.

The germline V gene specifies SNHLY as CDR1 and FYNNEI as CDR2. The CDR3, from cysteine to phenylalanine, totals 15 residues. Here the CDR3 DNA is all that survives: 45 bases in frame from base 1. V is clipped by 7 bases and J by 2 bases, and the sequence between their germline boundaries is 15 bases long. The cohort was made up of 500 to 850 healthy bone marrow donors. All cohort members were sampled while nominally healthy, although unrecorded immune exposures were likely present. The donor tested CMV seropositive and was one of the 289 seropositive cohort members. Each donor provided a peripheral blood sample, and peripheral blood mononuclear cells were used for TCR beta sequencing. Genomic DNA was extracted from the blood cell samples with the Qiagen DNeasy Blood Extraction Kit.

Source material: PBMCs. The V and J genes are TRBV2 and TRBJ1-3; tentative D gene TRBD1, with 5 bases matching. The receptor was isolated from a woman aged 40 to 50 in good health and CMV-seropositive. Here the CDR3 is given as CASTGTGGAGNTIYF. In nucleotide form, the sequence is TGTGCCAGCACCGGGACGGGAGGCGCTGGAAACACCATATATTTT.